This T cell receptor beta chain stems from a study of identical twins. TCRdb independently ran MiXCR on the 5' RACE reads; one entry per CDR3 protein. The table shows a few hundred thousand distinct CDR3 sequences, with more than 9% occurring only once. This clonotype came up a few times. There are 14 residues in the CDR3. The V gene's germline CDR1 is MNHEY and CDR2 SMNVEV (reference sequence). Trimming cost V 3 bases and J 3 bases, with 12 bases left between them. A further study also used this sample, focusing on yellow fever vaccine responses in identical twins.

The clonotype was recovered from a woman between 18 and 29 years old in good health. The chain carries TRBV27 and TRBJ2-7; D gene unclear. The source material was PBMCs. DNA for the CDR3: TGTGCCAGCAGTTTTGGGTTAGGTGTCTACGAGCAGTACTTC. Protein product: CASSFGLGVYEQYF.